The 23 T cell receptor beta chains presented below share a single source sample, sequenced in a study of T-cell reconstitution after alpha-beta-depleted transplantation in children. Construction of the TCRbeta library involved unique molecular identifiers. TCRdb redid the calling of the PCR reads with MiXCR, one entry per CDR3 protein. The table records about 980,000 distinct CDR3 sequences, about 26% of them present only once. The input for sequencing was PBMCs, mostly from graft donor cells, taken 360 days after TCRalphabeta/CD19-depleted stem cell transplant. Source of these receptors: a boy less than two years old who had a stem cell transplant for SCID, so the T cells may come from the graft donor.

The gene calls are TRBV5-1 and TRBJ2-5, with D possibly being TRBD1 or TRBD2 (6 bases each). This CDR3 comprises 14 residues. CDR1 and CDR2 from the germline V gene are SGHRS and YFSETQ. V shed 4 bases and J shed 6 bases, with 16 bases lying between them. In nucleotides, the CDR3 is TGCGCCAGCAGCCCCGTGGGGGGCTTAAAGACCCAGTACTTC. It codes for CASSPVGGLKTQYF.

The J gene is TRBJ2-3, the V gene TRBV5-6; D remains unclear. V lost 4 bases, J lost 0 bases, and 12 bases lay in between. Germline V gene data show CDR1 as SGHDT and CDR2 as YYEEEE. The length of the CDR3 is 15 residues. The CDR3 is CASSRPWSSTDTQYF. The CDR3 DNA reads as TGTGCCAGCAGCCGCCCCTGGAGTAGCACAGATACGCAGTATTTT.

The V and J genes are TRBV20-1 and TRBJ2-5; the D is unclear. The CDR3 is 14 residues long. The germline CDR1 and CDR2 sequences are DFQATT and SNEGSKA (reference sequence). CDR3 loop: CSAEDRRGPETQYF. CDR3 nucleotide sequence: TGCAGCGCCGAGGACCGTCGCGGCCCAGAGACCCAGTACTTC.

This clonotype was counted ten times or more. The CDR3 spells CSVAGGSGALGNEQFF. The CDR3 DNA reads as TGCAGCGTTGCTGGGGGTAGCGGGGCCCTGGGCAATGAGCAGTTCTTC. The J gene is TRBJ2-1, the V gene TRBV29-1, with 8 bases that match TRBD2. The germline CDR1 and CDR2 sequences are SQVTM and ANQGSEA. The CDR3 totals 16 residues. Losses at the gene ends were 4 bases for V and 6 bases for J; bases not matched to a gene: 14.

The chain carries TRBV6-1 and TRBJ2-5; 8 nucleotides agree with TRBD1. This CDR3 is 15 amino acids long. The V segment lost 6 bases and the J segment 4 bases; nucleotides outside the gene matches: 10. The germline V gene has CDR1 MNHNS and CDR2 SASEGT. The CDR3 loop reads CASSLDRASLETQYF. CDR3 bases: TGTGCCAGCAGCCTGGACAGGGCATCCCTAGAGACCCAGTACTTC.

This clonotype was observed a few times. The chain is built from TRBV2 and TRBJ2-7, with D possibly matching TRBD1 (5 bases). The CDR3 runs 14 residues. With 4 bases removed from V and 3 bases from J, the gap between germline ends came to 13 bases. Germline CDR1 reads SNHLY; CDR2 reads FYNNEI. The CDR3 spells CASSGPLQGYEQYF. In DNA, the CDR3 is TGTGCCAGCAGTGGGCCCCTTCAGGGCTACGAGCAGTACTTC.

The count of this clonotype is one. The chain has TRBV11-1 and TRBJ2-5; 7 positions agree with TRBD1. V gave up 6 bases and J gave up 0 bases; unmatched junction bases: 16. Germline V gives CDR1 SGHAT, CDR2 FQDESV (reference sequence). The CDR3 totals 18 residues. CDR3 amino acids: CASRPSQRGQRHQETQYF. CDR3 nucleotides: TGTGCCAGCAGACCCAGCCAAAGGGGACAGAGACACCAAGAGACCCAGTACTTC.

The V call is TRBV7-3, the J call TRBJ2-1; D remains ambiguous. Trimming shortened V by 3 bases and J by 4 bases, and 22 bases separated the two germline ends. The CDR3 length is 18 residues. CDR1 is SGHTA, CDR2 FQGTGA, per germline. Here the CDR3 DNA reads TGTGCCAGCAGCTTCATCCCGACCGGCGATCCCCTATACAATGAGCAGTTCTTC. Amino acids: CASSFIPTGDPLYNEQFF.

The CDR3 spells CASSQDRKGAYEQYF. CDR3 nucleotides: TGCGCCAGCAGCCAAGATAGGAAGGGCGCCTACGAGCAGTACTTC. The gene calls are TRBV4-3 and TRBJ2-7; no firm D call. Germline loops: CDR1 LGHNA, CDR2 YSLEER. V lost 0 bases and J lost 2, with 11 bases in between. This CDR3 region has 15 residues.

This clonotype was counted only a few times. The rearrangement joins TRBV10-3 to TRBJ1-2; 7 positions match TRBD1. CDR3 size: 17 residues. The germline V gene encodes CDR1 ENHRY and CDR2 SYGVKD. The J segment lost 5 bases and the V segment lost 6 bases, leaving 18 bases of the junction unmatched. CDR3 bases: TGTGCCATCAGACGAGGGGAGAAGGGGGCCACTGGGTATGGCTACACCTTC. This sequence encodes CAIRRGEKGATGYGYTF.

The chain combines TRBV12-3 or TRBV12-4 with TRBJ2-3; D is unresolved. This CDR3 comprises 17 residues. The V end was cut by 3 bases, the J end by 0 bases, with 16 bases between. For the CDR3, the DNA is TGTGCCAGCAGTTTCGCCCGAGTAGGATCTAGCACAGATACGCAGTATTTT. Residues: CASSFARVGSSTDTQYF.

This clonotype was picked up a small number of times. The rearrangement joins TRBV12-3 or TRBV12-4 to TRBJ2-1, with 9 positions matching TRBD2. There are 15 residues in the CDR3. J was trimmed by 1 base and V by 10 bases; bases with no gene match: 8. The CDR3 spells CAIRPSGGSYNEQFF. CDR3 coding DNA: TGTGCCATCCGCCCAAGCGGGGGGTCCTACAATGAGCAGTTCTTC.

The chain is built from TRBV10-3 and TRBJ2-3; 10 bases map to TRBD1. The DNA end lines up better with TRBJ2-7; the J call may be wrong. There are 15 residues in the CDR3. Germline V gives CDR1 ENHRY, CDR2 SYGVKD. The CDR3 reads CAISEADRGIYEQYF. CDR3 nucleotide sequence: TGTGCCATCAGTGAAGCGGACAGGGGGATCTACGAGCAGTACTTC.

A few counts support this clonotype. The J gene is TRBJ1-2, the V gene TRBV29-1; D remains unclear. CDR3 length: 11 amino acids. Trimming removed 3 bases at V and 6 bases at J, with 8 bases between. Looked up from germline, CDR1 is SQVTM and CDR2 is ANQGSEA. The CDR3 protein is CSVDKGNGYTF. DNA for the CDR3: TGCAGCGTTGACAAGGGTAATGGCTACACCTTC.

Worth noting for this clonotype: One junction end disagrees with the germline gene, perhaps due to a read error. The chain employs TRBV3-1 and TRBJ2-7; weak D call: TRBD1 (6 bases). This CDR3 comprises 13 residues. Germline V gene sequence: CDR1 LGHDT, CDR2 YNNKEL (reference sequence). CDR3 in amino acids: CSSSRQDRYEQYF. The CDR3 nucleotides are TGTTCCAGCAGCCGACAGGACCGTTACGAGCAGTACTTC.

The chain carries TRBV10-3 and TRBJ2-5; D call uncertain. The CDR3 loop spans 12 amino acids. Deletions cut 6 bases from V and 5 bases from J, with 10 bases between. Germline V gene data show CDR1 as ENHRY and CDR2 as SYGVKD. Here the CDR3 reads CAISPGGETQYF. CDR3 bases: TGTGCCATCAGCCCGGGTGGGGAGACCCAGTACTTC.

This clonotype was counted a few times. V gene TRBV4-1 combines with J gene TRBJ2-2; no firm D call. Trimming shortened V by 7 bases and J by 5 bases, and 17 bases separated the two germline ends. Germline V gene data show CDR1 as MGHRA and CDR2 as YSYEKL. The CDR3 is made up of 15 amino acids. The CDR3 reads CASKDPWSRTGELFF. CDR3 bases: TGCGCCAGCAAAGACCCTTGGTCTAGAACCGGGGAGCTGTTTTTT.

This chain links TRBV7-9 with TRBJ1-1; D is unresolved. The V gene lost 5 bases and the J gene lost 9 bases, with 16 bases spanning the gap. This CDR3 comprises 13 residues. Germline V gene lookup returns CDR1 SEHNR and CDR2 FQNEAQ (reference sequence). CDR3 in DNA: TGTGCCAGCAGCCCAGTCGTGGGAACCCAAGCTTTCTTT. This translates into CASSPVVGTQAFF.

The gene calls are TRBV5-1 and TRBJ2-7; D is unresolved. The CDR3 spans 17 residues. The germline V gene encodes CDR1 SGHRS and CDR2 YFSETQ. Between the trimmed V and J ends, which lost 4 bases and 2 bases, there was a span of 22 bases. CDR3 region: CASSLGLGPQGPYEQYF. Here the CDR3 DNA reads TGCGCCAGCAGCCTGGGCTTGGGCCCCCAAGGCCCCTACGAGCAGTACTTC.

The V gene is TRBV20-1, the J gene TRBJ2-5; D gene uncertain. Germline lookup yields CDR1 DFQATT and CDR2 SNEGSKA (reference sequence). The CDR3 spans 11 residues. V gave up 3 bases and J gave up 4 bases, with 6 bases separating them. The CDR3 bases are TGCAGTGCTAGGCCCGGAGAGACCCAGTACTTC. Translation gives CSARPGETQYF.

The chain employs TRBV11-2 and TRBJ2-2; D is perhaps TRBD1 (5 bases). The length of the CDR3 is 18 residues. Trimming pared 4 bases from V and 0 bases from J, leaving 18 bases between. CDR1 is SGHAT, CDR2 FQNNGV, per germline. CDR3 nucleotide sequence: TGTGCCAGCAGCTCTGGGTGGACGACAGTCGCGAACACCGGGGAGCTGTTTTTT. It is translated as CASSSGWTTVANTGELFF.

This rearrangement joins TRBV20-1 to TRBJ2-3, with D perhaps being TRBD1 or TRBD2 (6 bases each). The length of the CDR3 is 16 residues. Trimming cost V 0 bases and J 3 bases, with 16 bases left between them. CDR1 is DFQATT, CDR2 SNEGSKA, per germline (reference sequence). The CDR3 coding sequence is TGCAGTGCTAGAGATCTGAGGGGGGTAGGGACAGATACGCAGTATTTT. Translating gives CSARDLRGVGTDTQYF.

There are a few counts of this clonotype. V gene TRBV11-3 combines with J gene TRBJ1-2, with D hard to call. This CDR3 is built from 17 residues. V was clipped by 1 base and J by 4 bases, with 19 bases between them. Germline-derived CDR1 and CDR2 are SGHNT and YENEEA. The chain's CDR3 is CASSLVGRSSLLYGYTF. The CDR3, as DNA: TGTGCCAGCAGCTTAGTGGGCAGATCCTCACTCCTCTATGGCTACACCTTC.